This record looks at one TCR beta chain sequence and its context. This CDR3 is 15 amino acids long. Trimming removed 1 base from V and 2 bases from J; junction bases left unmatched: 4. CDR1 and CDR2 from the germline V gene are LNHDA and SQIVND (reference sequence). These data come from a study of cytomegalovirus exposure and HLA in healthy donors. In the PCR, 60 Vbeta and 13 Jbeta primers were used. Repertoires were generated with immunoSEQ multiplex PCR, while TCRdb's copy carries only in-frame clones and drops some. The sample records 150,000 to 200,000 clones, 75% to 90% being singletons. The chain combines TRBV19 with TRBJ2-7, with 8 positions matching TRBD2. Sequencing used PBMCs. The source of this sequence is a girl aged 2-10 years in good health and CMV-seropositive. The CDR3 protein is CASSIGLASTYEQYF. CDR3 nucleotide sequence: TGTGCCAGTAGTATAGGACTAGCGAGTACCTACGAGCAGTACTTC. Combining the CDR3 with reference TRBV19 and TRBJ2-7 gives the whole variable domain DGGITQSPKYLFRKEGQNVTLSCEQNLNHDAMYWYRQDPGQGLRLIYYSQIVNDFQKGDIAEGYSVSREKKESFPLTVTSAQKNPTAFYLCASSIGLASTYEQYFGPGTRLTVT.